The T cell receptor (beta chain) described here comes from a study of blood T cell repertoires in COVID-19. On the study more broadly: Both acute and convalescent COVID-19 samples were obtained from the United States, Italy and Spain. T cells, B-cell-depleted T cells, or PBMCs provided the cDNA or gDNA that served as material.

The V end was cut by 1 base, the J end by 4 bases, with 11 bases between. Germline V lookup: CDR1 LGHDT, CDR2 YNNKEL (reference sequence). CDR3 length: 15 residues. Assay used: immunoSEQ multiplex PCR; TCRdb lists only in-frame clones, some missing. The data hold approximately 270,000 clones, with 85% to 90% observed a single time. This rearrangement joins TRBV3-1 (or the pseudogene TRBV3-2) to TRBJ2-1, with unresolved D. Sequencing used PBMCs or T cells enriched from blood (not recorded which). The sequence was collected from a woman aged 30 to 39 with acute COVID-19. The CDR3 DNA reads as TGTGCCAGCAGCCAAGTAGTGAGTAGTTACAATGAGCAGTTCTTC. Protein: CASSQVVSSYNEQFF.